These 24 T cell receptor beta chains were all obtained from the same sample, sequenced in a study of T cells after yellow fever vaccination. TCRdb redid the calling of the 5' RACE reads with MiXCR, one entry per CDR3 protein. This table has some 160,000 distinct CDR3 sequences, roughly 9% appearing once. The specimen was CD8+ T cells sorted from PBMCs, collected 45 days after the yellow fever booster vaccination. These receptors all stem from a man aged 18 to 30 who received the YFV17D yellow fever vaccine.

The chain links TRBV19 to TRBJ2-1; TRBD1 is a possible D gene (5 bases). The CDR3 loop spans 16 amino acids. V was trimmed by 1 base and J by 9 bases, leaving 19 bases between them. Germline CDR1 is LNHDA and CDR2 is SQIVND (reference sequence). CDR3 residues: CASSIGVIGAPTEQFF. Written as DNA, the CDR3 is TGTGCCAGTAGTATAGGGGTTATTGGGGCCCCCACTGAGCAGTTCTTC.

This clonotype has more than one count but fewer than ten. The chain links TRBV14 to TRBJ2-1, with 11 bases lining up with TRBD2. The germline CDR1 and CDR2 sequences are SGHDN and FVKESK. With V trimmed by 0 bases and J by 4 bases, 11 bases remained unmatched. The CDR3 extends over 19 amino acids. The CDR3 sequence is CASSQDLASGGPPYNEQFF. Written as DNA, the CDR3 is TGTGCCAGCAGCCAAGATCTAGCTAGCGGGGGGCCACCATACAATGAGCAGTTCTTC.

This clonotype turned up a few times. The V and J genes are TRBV9 and TRBJ2-2, with D unresolved. CDR3 length: 12 residues. Trimming took off 0 bases at V and 6 bases at J, with 3 bases between the two ends. CDR1 and CDR2 from the germline V gene are SGDLS and YYNGEE. This chain's CDR3 is CASSVVSGELFF. CDR3 nucleotide sequence: TGTGCCAGCAGCGTAGTTTCCGGGGAGCTGTTTTTT. Full variable domain (missing parts from reference TRBV9 and TRBJ2-2): DSGVTQTPKHLITATGQRVTLRCSPRSGDLSVYWYQQSLDQGLQFLIQYYNGEERAKGNILERFSAQQFPDLHSELNLSSLELGDSALYFCASSVVSGELFFGEGSRLTVL.

The sample holds many counts of this clonotype. The rearrangement joins TRBV7-8 to TRBJ2-4; 10 bases fit TRBD2. Germline-derived CDR1 and CDR2 are SGHVS and FQNEAQ. There are 19 residues in the CDR3. J gave up 5 bases and V 2 bases, and 15 bases lay outside the gene matches. The CDR3 protein is CASSLPASGGHREENIQYF. DNA of the CDR3: TGTGCCAGCAGCTTACCGGCTAGCGGGGGTCATAGGGAGGAAAACATTCAGTACTTC.

This clonotype was observed at least ten times. The chain carries TRBV29-1 and TRBJ2-7, with a possible D match to TRBD1 (6 bases). V was shortened by 5 bases and J by 1 base, with 12 bases between the two germline ends. The CDR3 contains 13 residues. The germline CDR1 and CDR2 sequences are SQVTM and ANQGSEA. This CDR3 reads CSVSNTGSYEQYV. The CDR3 coding sequence is TGCAGCGTTTCCAATACAGGGTCCTACGAGCAGTACGTC.

This clonotype was detected only a few times. V and J are TRBV6-6 and TRBJ1-1; D remains unclear. The CDR3 covers 15 residues. Germline V gene lookup returns CDR1 MNHNY and CDR2 SVGAGI (reference sequence). V lost 0 bases and J 1 base, leaving 9 bases between the germline ends. CDR3 loop: CASSYSNRPNTEAFF. CDR3 DNA: TGTGCCAGCAGTTACTCGAACCGGCCGAACACTGAAGCTTTCTTT.

This clonotype was seen only a few times. The genes are TRBV7-9 and TRBJ2-7; the D call may be TRBD1 or TRBD2 (6 bases each). Trimming pared 6 bases from V and 6 bases from J, leaving 15 bases between. Germline CDR1 and CDR2: SEHNR and FQNEAQ (reference sequence). The CDR3 consists of 13 residues. CDR3 sequence: CASSNREEVEQYF. DNA of the CDR3: TGTGCCAGCAGTAACAGGGAGGAGGTCGAGCAGTACTTC. The full variable domain, its missing parts supplied by reference TRBV7-9 and TRBJ2-7, is DTGVSQNPRHKITKRGQNVTFRCDPISEHNRLYWYRQTLGQGPEFLTYFQNEAQLEKSRLLSDRFSAERPKGSFSTLEIQRTEQGDSAMYLCASSNREEVEQYFGPGTRLTVT.

There are a few counts of this clonotype. The CDR3 reads CASRQGHEQYV. CDR3 bases: TGTGCCAGTCGACAGGGTCACGAGCAGTACGTC. The genes are TRBV6-1 and TRBJ2-7, with 7 nucleotides matching TRBD1. V lost 9 bases, J lost 5 bases, and 4 bases stayed unmatched. This CDR3 comprises 11 residues. Germline CDR1 reads MNHNS; CDR2 reads SASEGT.

The chain employs TRBV20-1 and TRBJ1-6; 9 nucleotides match TRBD1. CDR1 DFQATT and CDR2 SNEGSKA come from the germline V gene (reference sequence). The CDR3 contains 15 residues. V gave up 0 bases and J gave up 7 bases; unmatched junction bases: 4. This CDR3 reads CSAREGDRANSPLHF. For the CDR3, the DNA is TGCAGTGCTAGAGAGGGGGACAGGGCAAATTCACCCCTCCACTTT.

This clonotype has more than one count but fewer than ten. This chain uses TRBV10-3 with TRBJ2-6; D possibly corresponds to TRBD1 (6 bases). The germline V gene has CDR1 ENHRY and CDR2 SYGVKD. The CDR3 has 15 residues. V dropped 10 bases and J dropped 4 bases, with 17 bases sitting between them. CDR3 bases: TGTGCCACCCTAGGGGGTTTTCCAGGGGCCAACGTCCTGACTTTC. It codes for CATLGGFPGANVLTF.

The chain recombines TRBV6-1 with TRBJ1-6; D is perhaps TRBD1 (5 bases). This CDR3 comprises 14 residues. CDR1 MNHNS and CDR2 SASEGT come from the germline V gene. V lost 3 bases, J lost 11 bases, and 14 bases lay in between. The CDR3 is CASSDKRGSTPLHF. CDR3 DNA: TGTGCCAGCAGTGATAAAAGGGGCAGCACACCCCTCCACTTT.

This clonotype has a handful of counts. The chain employs TRBV12-3 or TRBV12-4 and TRBJ2-2; D tentatively fits TRBD1 or TRBD2 (5 bases each). Trimming stripped 1 base from V and 10 bases from J, with 7 bases between. The CDR3 spans 12 residues. The CDR3 protein is CASSLGGVELFF. DNA for the CDR3: TGTGCCAGCAGTTTAGGAGGGGTGGAGCTGTTTTTT.

This clonotype has just a few counts. The chain joins TRBV7-9 to TRBJ1-1; 10 bases are shared with TRBD1. The CDR3 sequence is 17 residues long. V was pared by 5 bases and J by 0 bases, with 9 bases of the junction left unmatched. Germline loops: CDR1 SEHNR, CDR2 FQNEAQ (reference sequence). The CDR3 coding sequence is TGTGCCAGCAGCACCCGGGACAGGGGCTTTATGAACACTGAAGCTTTCTTT. This gives the protein CASSTRDRGFMNTEAFF.

This clonotype was seen more than once but under ten times. The chain employs TRBV11-2 and TRBJ2-7; TRBD1 is a possible D gene (6 bases). Germline CDR1 and CDR2: SGHAT and FQNNGV. The CDR3 spans 14 residues. V lost 3 bases and J 4 bases, leaving 13 bases between the germline ends. CDR3 nucleotide sequence: TGTGCCAGCAGCTTTACACAGGGAAGATACGAGCAGTACTTC. It translates to CASSFTQGRYEQYF.

This clonotype was detected a few times. The V gene is TRBV24-1, the J gene TRBJ2-2, with D maybe TRBD2 (5 bases). This CDR3 comprises 16 residues. The germline V gene encodes CDR1 KGHDR and CDR2 SFDVKD. The V end was cut by 5 bases, the J end by 5 bases, with 17 bases between. The CDR3 here is CATSAPGLGGTGELFF. The CDR3 nucleotides read TGTGCCACCAGTGCCCCAGGACTCGGCGGGACCGGGGAGCTGTTTTTT.

The V and J genes are TRBV29-1 and TRBJ2-5; D unclear. V lost 1 base and J 5 bases, leaving 8 bases between the germline ends. This CDR3 is built from 12 residues. Germline lookup yields CDR1 SQVTM and CDR2 ANQGSEA. CDR3 amino acids: CSVEGWRETQYF. As DNA, the CDR3 is TGCAGCGTTGAAGGGTGGCGGGAGACCCAGTACTTC.

This clonotype was seen a handful of times. The chain uses TRBV3-1 and TRBJ2-7; D not certain. Per the germline V gene, CDR1 is LGHDT and CDR2 is YNNKEL (reference sequence). V lost 7 bases and J 5 bases, leaving 15 bases between the germline ends. The CDR3 covers 13 residues. This chain's CDR3 is CASTSRRFDEQYV. Written as DNA, the CDR3 is TGTGCCAGCACTTCCCGACGGTTCGACGAGCAGTACGTC.

This clonotype has a handful of counts. The rearrangement links TRBV24-1 to TRBJ2-3; perhaps TRBD1 as D (5 bases). This CDR3 is 17 amino acids long. Germline V gene data show CDR1 as KGHDR and CDR2 as SFDVKD. V was pared by 4 bases and J by 2 bases, with 18 bases between. The CDR3 nucleotides read TGTGCCACCAGTGACTCGACAGTGAGTGGACACACAGATACGCAGTATTTT. Translation: CATSDSTVSGHTDTQYF.

This clonotype was recorded a few times. The rearrangement joins TRBV18 to TRBJ2-7; D uncertain. The CDR3 is 13 amino acids. CDR1 and CDR2 (germline): KGHSH, LQKENI. The V end lost 2 bases, the J end lost 3 bases, and 8 bases lay between the germline ends. In DNA, the CDR3 is TGTGCCAGCTCACCAGGGCCATTCTACGAGCAGTACGTC. Amino acids: CASSPGPFYEQYV.

This CDR3 reads CASSAGDRVAGELFF. The CDR3 DNA reads as TGTGCCAGCAGCGCGGGGGACAGGGTGGCCGGGGAGCTGTTTTTT. The chain is built from TRBV9 and TRBJ2-2; 9 bases line up with TRBD1. The CDR3 is made up of 15 amino acids. Germline-derived CDR1 and CDR2 are SGDLS and YYNGEE. With 3 bases clipped from V and 6 bases from J, the junction kept 6 bases outside the gene matches.

This clonotype was picked up a small number of times. The chain combines TRBV2 with TRBJ1-5, with D maybe TRBD1 (6 bases). The CDR3 has 13 residues. The V end was cut by 5 bases, the J end by 7 bases, with 12 bases between. Germline V CDR1 and CDR2: SNHLY, FYNNEI. In DNA form, the CDR3 reads TGTGCCAGCAGTCGGGGGGCAAGGCAGCCCCAGCATTTT. Amino acids: CASSRGARQPQHF.

The V call is TRBV28, the J call TRBJ1-4; tentative D call: TRBD1 (6 bases). V lost 4 bases to trimming and J lost 14 bases, with 17 bases between them. The germline CDR1 and CDR2 sequences are MDHEN and SYDVKM. The CDR3 contains 13 residues. CDR3 protein: CASSSRAGVWLFF. CDR3 coding DNA: TGTGCCAGCAGTTCTCGGGCAGGGGTTTGGCTGTTTTTT. Drawing the rest from reference TRBV28 and TRBJ1-4, the complete variable domain is DVKVTQSSRYLVKRTGEKVFLECVQDMDHENMFWYRQDPGLGLRLIYFSYDVKMKEKGDIPEGYSVSREKKERFSLILESASTNQTSMYLCASSSRAGVWLFFGSGTQLSVL.

DNA for the CDR3: TGTGCCAGCAGCTTCTTGGATGAGCAGTTCTTC. Translated: CASSFLDEQFF. The J gene is TRBJ2-1, the V gene TRBV7-9; D gene ambiguous. The V gene's germline CDR1 is SEHNR and CDR2 FQNEAQ (reference sequence). V lost 3 bases and J lost 8, with 5 bases in between. The CDR3 covers 11 residues. Combining the CDR3 with reference TRBV7-9 and TRBJ2-1 gives the whole variable domain DTGVSQNPRHKITKRGQNVTFRCDPISEHNRLYWYRQTLGQGPEFLTYFQNEAQLEKSRLLSDRFSAERPKGSFSTLEIQRTEQGDSAMYLCASSFLDEQFFGPGTRLTVL.

The rearrangement joins TRBV7-6 to TRBJ2-1, with TRBD2 matching 12 bases. V dropped 4 bases and J dropped 3; count of bases not matched to a gene: 4. The germline gives CDR1 SGHVS, CDR2 FNYEAQ. CDR3 size: 16 residues. The CDR3 sequence is CASSSTSGGLYNEQFF. The CDR3 DNA sequence: TGTGCCAGCAGCTCCACTAGCGGGGGGCTCTACAATGAGCAGTTCTTC.